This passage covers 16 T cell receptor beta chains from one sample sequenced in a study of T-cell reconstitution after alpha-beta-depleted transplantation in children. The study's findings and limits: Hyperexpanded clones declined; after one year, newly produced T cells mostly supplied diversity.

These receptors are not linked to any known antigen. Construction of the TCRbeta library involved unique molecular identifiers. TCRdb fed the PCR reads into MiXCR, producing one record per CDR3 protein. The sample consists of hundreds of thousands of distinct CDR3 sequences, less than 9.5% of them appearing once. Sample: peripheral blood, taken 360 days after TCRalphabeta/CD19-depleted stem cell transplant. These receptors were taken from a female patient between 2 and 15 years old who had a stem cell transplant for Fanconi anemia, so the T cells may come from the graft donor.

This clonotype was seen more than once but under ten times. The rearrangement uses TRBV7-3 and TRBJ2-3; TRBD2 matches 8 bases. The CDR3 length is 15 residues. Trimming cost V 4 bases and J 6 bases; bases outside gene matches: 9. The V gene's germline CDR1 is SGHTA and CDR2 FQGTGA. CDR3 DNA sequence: TGTGCCAGCAGCTCGAGCGGGGGTAGGTGGGATACGCAGTATTTT. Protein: CASSSSGGRWDTQYF.

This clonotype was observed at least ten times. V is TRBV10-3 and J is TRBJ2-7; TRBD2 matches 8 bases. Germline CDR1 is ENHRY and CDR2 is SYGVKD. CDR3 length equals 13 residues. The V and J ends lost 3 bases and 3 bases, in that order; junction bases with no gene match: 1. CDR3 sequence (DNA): TGTGCCATCAGTGACGGGGGGGGCTACGAGCAGTACGTC. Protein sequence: CAISDGGGYEQYV.

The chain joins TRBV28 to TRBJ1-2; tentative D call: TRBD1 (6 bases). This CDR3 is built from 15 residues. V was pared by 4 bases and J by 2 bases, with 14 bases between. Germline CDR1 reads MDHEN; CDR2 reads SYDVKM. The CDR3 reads CASSSPSGTNYGYTF. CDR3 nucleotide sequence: TGTGCCAGCAGTTCTCCTTCCGGGACAAACTATGGCTACACCTTC.

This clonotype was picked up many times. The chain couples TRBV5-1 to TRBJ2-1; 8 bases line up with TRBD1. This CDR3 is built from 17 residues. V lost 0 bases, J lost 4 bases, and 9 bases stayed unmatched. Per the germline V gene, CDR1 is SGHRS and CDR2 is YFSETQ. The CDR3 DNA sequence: TGCGCCAGCAGCTTGGATGGACAGGGAGCCTATTACAATGAGCAGTTCTTC. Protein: CASSLDGQGAYYNEQFF.

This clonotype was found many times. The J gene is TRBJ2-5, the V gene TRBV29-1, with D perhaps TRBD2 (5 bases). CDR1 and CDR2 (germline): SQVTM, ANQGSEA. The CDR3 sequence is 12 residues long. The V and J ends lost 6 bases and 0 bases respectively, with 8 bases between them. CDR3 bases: TGCAGCGTCTACGGGGACCAAGAGACCCAGTACTTC. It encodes CSVYGDQETQYF. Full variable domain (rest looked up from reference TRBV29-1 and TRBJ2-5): SAVISQKPSRDICQRGTSLTIQCQVDSQVTMMFWYRQQPGQSLTLIATANQGSEATYESGFVIDKFPISRPNLTFSTLTVSNMSPEDSSIYLCSVYGDQETQYFGPGTRLLVL.

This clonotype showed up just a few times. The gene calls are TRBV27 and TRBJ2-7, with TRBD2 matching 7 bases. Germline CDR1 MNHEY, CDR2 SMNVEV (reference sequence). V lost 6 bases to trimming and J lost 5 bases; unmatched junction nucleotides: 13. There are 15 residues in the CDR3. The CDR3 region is CASRLEGGRRNEQYF. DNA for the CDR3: TGTGCCAGCAGATTAGAGGGCGGGAGAAGGAACGAGCAGTACTTC.

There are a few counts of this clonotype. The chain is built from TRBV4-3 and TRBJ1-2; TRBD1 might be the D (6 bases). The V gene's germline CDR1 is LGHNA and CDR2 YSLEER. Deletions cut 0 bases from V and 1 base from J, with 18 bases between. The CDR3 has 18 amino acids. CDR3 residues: CASSQDYETGGFNYGYTF. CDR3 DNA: TGCGCCAGCAGCCAAGATTATGAGACAGGTGGTTTTAACTATGGCTACACCTTC.

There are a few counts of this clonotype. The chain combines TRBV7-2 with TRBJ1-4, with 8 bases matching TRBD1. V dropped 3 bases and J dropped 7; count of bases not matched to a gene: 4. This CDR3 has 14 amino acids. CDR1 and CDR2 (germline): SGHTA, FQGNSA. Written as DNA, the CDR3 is TGTGCCAGCAGCTTTCAGGGGGCTAGTGAAAAACTGTTTTTT. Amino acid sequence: CASSFQGASEKLFF. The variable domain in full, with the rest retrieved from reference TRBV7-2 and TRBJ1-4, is GAGVSQSPSNKVTEKGKDVELRCDPISGHTALYWYRQSLGQGLEFLIYFQGNSAPDKSGLPSDRFSAERTGGSVSTLTIQRTQQEDSAVYLCASSFQGASEKLFFGSGTQLSVL.

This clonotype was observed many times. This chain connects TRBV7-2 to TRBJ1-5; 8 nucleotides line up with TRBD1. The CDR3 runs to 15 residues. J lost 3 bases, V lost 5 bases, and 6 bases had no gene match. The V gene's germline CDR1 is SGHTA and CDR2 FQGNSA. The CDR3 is CASSQDRVSNQPQHF. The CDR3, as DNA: TGTGCCAGCAGCCAGGACAGGGTATCCAATCAGCCCCAGCATTTT. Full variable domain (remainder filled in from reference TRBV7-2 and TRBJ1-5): GAGVSQSPSNKVTEKGKDVELRCDPISGHTALYWYRQSLGQGLEFLIYFQGNSAPDKSGLPSDRFSAERTGGSVSTLTIQRTQQEDSAVYLCASSQDRVSNQPQHFGDGTRLSIL.

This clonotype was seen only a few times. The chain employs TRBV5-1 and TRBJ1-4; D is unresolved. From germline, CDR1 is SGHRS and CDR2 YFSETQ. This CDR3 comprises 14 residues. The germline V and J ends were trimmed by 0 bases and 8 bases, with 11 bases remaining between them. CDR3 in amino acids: CASSLVGPNEKLFF. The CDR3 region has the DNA TGCGCCAGCAGCTTGGTGGGTCCGAACGAAAAACTGTTTTTT.

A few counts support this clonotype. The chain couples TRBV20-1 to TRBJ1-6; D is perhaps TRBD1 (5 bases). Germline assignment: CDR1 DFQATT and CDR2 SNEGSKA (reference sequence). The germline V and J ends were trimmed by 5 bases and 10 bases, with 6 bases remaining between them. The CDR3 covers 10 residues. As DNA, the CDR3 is TGCAGTGCTGGGGACTCACCCCTCCACTTT. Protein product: CSAGDSPLHF.

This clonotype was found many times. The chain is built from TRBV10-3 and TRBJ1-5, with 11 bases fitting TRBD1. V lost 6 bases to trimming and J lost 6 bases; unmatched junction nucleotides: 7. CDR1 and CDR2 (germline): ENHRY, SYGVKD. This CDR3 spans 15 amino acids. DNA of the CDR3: TGTGCCATCAGCTCGGGACAGGGGGGAAGTCAGCCCCAGCATTTT. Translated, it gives CAISSGQGGSQPQHF.

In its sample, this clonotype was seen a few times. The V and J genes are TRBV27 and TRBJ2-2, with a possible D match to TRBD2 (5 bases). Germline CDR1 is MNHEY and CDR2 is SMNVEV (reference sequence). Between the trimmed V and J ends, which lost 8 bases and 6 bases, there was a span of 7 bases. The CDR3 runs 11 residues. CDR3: CASGRAGELFF. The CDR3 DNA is TGTGCCAGCGGGCGGGCCGGGGAGCTGTTTTTT.

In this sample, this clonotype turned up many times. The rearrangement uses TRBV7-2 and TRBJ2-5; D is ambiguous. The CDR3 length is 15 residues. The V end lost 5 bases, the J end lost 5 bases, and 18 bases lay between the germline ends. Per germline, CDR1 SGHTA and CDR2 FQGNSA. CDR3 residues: CASSTWPIGKETQYF. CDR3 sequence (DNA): TGTGCCAGCAGCACGTGGCCTATTGGGAAGGAGACCCAGTACTTC. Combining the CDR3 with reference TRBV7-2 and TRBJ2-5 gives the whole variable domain GAGVSQSPSNKVTEKGKDVELRCDPISGHTALYWYRQSLGQGLEFLIYFQGNSAPDKSGLPSDRFSAERTGGSVSTLTIQRTQQEDSAVYLCASSTWPIGKETQYFGPGTRLLVL.

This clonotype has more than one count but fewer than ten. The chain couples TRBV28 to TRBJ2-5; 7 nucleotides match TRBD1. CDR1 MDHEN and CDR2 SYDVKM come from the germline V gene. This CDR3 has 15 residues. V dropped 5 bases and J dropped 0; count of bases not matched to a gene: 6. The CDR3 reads CASSKWGQYQETQYF. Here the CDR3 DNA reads TGTGCCAGCAGTAAATGGGGACAGTACCAAGAGACCCAGTACTTC.

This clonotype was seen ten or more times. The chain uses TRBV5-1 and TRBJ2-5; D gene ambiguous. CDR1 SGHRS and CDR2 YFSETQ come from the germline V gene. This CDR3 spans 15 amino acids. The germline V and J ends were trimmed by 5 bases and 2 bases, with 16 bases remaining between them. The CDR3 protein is CASRQEQIRQETQYF. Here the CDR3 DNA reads TGCGCCAGCAGACAAGAACAGATCCGTCAAGAGACCCAGTACTTC.